The T cell receptor (beta chain) described here comes from a study of T cell changes during pregnancy in multiple sclerosis. Repertoires were generated with immunoSEQ multiplex PCR, while TCRdb's copy carries only in-frame clones and drops some. This table holds roughly 100,000 clones, more than 80% found once. Sequences were derived from peripheral blood, sampled before pregnancy. The sequence was collected from a female donor with multiple sclerosis, enrolled in a pregnancy study.

This CDR3 is CASTRDRGETQYF. The CDR3, as DNA: TGTGCCAGCACGAGGGACAGGGGAGAGACCCAGTACTTC. The rearrangement joins TRBV6-1 to TRBJ2-5; the match to TRBD1 covers 10 bases. This CDR3 is built from 13 residues. V lost 7 bases to trimming and J lost 4 bases; unmatched junction nucleotides: 3. Per germline, CDR1 MNHNS and CDR2 SASEGT.